This TCR beta chain was sequenced during a study of cytomegalovirus exposure and HLA in healthy donors. General study findings and limits: Across HLA loci, a later analysis found differing TCR association rates, with DRB1 most and HLA-C fewest. A later analysis found common viral pathogens apparently linked to several of the most significant clusters. Owing to their indistinguishability, certain V segments, notably TRBV6-2 and TRBV6-3, were excluded.

Comments on this clone: As yet, its antigen is unknown.

Germline CDR1 and CDR2: SQVTM and ANQGSEA. V was trimmed by 7 bases and J by 5 bases, leaving 11 bases between them. There are 12 residues in the CDR3. PCR used 60 Vbeta primers and 13 Jbeta primers. The assay was immunoSEQ multiplex PCR, and TCRdb's table has in-frame clones only and misses some. The repertoire holds approximately 160,000 clones, approximately 81% seen once, with 0.38% in the top ten. Those who donated were healthy bone marrow donors. The sequenced material came from PBMCs. This TCR was sampled from a boy aged 2 to 10 in good health and CMV-seronegative. This chain joins TRBV29-1 and TRBJ2-2, with D possibly TRBD1 on 6 matching bases. CDR3 DNA: TGCAGCGCCGGACAGTTTACCGGGGAGCTGTTTTTT. This codes for CSAGQFTGELFF.